The T cell receptor beta chain described here comes from a study of blood T cell repertoires in COVID-19. Study summary: Sources were T cells, B-cell-depleted T cells, or PBMCs; the material itself was cDNA or gDNA.

The V gene end was trimmed by 0 bases and the J gene end by 4 bases; junction bases not matched to a gene: 11. Germline lookup yields CDR1 SGHDT and CDR2 YYEEEE. The CDR3 runs 17 residues. Patients of the Seattle cohort, enrolled during active infection, were followed longitudinally. Study processing details: Scientists estimated how many nucleated cells there were by amplifying reference gene primers. Sequencing used immunoSEQ multiplex PCR; TCRdb keeps in-frame clones, though not all of them. D and trimming were read from the DNA, whereas the V and J calls and clone size are those reported in that table. The sample records hundreds of thousands of clones, 89% being singletons.

The origin of this receptor is a woman younger than 45 with COVID-19, enrolled during active disease. The sequenced sample consisted of peripheral blood. The chain recombines TRBV5-6 with TRBJ2-3; 7 positions agree with TRBD2. CDR3 in DNA: TGTGCCAGCAGCTTGGATGGATTGGGGGGGACCGCAGATACGCAGTATTTT. Amino acids: CASSLDGLGGTADTQYF. The entire variable domain, with the rest obtained from reference TRBV5-6 and TRBJ2-3, is as follows: DAGVTQSPTHLIKTRGQQVTLRCSPKSGHDTVSWYQQALGQGPQFIFQYYEEEERQRGNFPDRFSGHQFPNYSSELNVNALLLGDSALYLCASSLDGLGGTADTQYFGPGTRLTVL.